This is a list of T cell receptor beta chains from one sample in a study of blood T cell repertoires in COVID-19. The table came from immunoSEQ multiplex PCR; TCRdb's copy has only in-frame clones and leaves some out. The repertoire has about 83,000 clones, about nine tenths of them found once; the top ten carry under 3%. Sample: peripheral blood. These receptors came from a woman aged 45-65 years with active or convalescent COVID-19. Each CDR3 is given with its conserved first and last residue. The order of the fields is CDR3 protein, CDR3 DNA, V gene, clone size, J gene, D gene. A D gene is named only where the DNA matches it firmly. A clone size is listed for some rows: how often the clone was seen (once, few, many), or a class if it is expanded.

CASSQASGTLGTGELFF | TGTGCCAGCAGCCAAGCTTCAGGGACTCTCGGGACCGGGGAGCTGTTTTTT | TRBV3-1/TRBV3-2 | - | TRBJ2-2 | -
CASSPGLAVSYNEQFF | TGCGCCAGCAGCCCTGGACTAGCGGTATCCTACAATGAGCAGTTCTTC | TRBV5-1 | - | TRBJ2-1 | TRBD2
CASRERGAASYNEQFF | TGTGCCAGCAGAGAGCGGGGGGCCGCCTCCTACAATGAGCAGTTCTTC | TRBV5-5 | - | TRBJ2-1 | TRBD2
CASSLVAGGPTNEQFF | TGTGCCAGCAGCTTAGTTGCGGGGGGACCCACGAATGAGCAGTTCTTC | TRBV7-8 | - | TRBJ2-1 | TRBD2
CASSKDRANEKLFF | TGCGCCAGCAGCAAGGACAGGGCTAATGAAAAACTGTTTTTT | TRBV5-1 | many | TRBJ1-4 | TRBD1
CASPLGGARDTQYF | TGTGCCAGTCCCCTCGGCGGGGCTAGGGATACGCAGTATTTT | TRBV6-5 | - | TRBJ2-3 | -
CASSQDKGGSPYEQYF | TGCGCCAGCAGCCAAGATAAAGGGGGTAGCCCCTACGAGCAGTACTTC | TRBV4-1 | - | TRBJ2-7 | -
CATSRVGQAGASYNEQFF | TGTGCCACCAGCAGAGTTGGACAAGCGGGGGCCTCCTACAATGAGCAGTTCTTC | TRBV15 | - | TRBJ2-1 | TRBD2
CASSPPGQTYQPQHF | TGTGCCAGCTCACCCCCGGGACAGACCTATCAGCCCCAGCATTTT | TRBV18 | - | TRBJ1-5 | TRBD1
CASSPDIDGYTF | TGCGCCAGCAGCCCAGACATCGATGGCTACACCTTC | TRBV5-1 | - | TRBJ1-2 | -
CASSRNHQRAEYYEQYF | TGTGCCAGCAGCCGGAACCACCAGCGGGCCGAGTACTACGAGCAGTACTTC | TRBV3-1/TRBV3-2 | - | TRBJ2-7 | -
CASSEQNLGGGREKLFF | TGTGCCAGCAGTGAGCAGAACCTCGGGGGGGGTCGTGAAAAACTGTTTTTT | TRBV6-1 | - | TRBJ1-4 | -
CASSLEPSGGAKDEQFF | TGTGCCAGCAGCTTAGAGCCTAGCGGGGGGGCCAAAGATGAGCAGTTCTTC | TRBV7-2 | - | TRBJ2-1 | TRBD2
CASSVFADTQYF | TGTGCCAGCAGCGTATTCGCAGATACGCAGTATTTT | TRBV9 | - | TRBJ2-3 | -
CASRREGGNQPQHF | TGTGCCAGCAGGAGAGAGGGGGGCAATCAGCCCCAGCATTTT | TRBV27 | few | TRBJ1-5 | -
CASSPGRGEADQPQHF | TGTGCCAGCAGCCCGGGTAGGGGTGAAGCTGATCAGCCCCAGCATTTT | TRBV5-6 | - | TRBJ1-5 | -
CASSPGTGDENTEAFF | TGTGCCAGCAGCCCCGGGACAGGGGACGAGAACACTGAAGCTTTCTTT | TRBV5-6 | - | TRBJ1-1 | TRBD1
CASSIISGETQYF | TGTGCCAGTAGTATAATTAGCGGAGAGACCCAGTACTTC | TRBV19 | - | TRBJ2-5 | -
CASLLRDTTGTEAFF | TGTGCCAGTCTCCTCCGGGATACTACGGGGACTGAAGCTTTCTTT | TRBV2 | - | TRBJ1-1 | -
CASRKQDSGANVLTF | TGTGCCAGCAGAAAACAAGACTCTGGGGCCAACGTCCTGACTTTC | TRBV6-6 | - | TRBJ2-6 | -
CASSASQTQYF | TGTGCCAGCAGTGCGTCGCAGACGCAGTATTTT | TRBV2 | once | TRBJ2-3 | -
CASSLVGRAYEQYF | TGTGCCAGCAGTTTAGTGGGCAGGGCCTACGAGCAGTACTTC | TRBV28 | - | TRBJ2-7 | -
CASSERQGVHYGYTF | TGTGCCAGCAGCGAGAGACAGGGGGTTCACTATGGCTACACCTTC | TRBV9 | - | TRBJ1-2 | TRBD1
CASSNQGGYTF | TGTGCCAGCAGCAATCAGGGCGGCTACACCTTC | TRBV7-6 | - | TRBJ1-2 | -
CASSRGGTVHSEAFF | TGTGCCAGCAGCCGTGGGGGGACAGTGCATTCCGAAGCTTTCTTT | TRBV11-3 | once | TRBJ1-1 | TRBD1
CASSPEGFQPQHF | TGTGCCAGCAGCCCCGAGGGCTTTCAGCCCCAGCATTTT | TRBV12-3/TRBV12-4 | - | TRBJ1-5 | -
CASSESLDRLRAFF | TGTGCCAGCAGTGAGTCCCTTGACAGGTTGCGGGCTTTCTTT | TRBV25-1 | few | TRBJ1-1 | -
CASSYSPVSNQPQHF | TGTGCCAGCAGTTACTCACCGGTGAGCAATCAGCCCCAGCATTTT | TRBV6-2/TRBV6-3 | - | TRBJ1-5 | -
CASSITQGANGYTF | TGTGCCAGCTCAATCACACAGGGGGCAAATGGCTACACCTTC | TRBV18 | - | TRBJ1-2 | TRBD1
CAMRRDRNSGANVLTF | TGTGCCATGAGACGAGACAGGAACTCTGGGGCCAACGTCCTGACTTTC | TRBV10-3 | once | TRBJ2-6 | -
CAPRAGQSNQPQHF | TGTGCCCCTAGGGCAGGGCAAAGCAATCAGCCCCAGCATTTT | TRBV7-9 | few | TRBJ1-5 | -
CASSDSLGANEQYF | TGTGCCAGCAGTGATAGCCTGGGGGCAAACGAGCAGTACTTC | TRBV2 | - | TRBJ2-7 | -
CASSQDQVGGTDYSGANVLTF | TGCGCCAGCAGCCAAGATCAAGTGGGCGGGACAGACTACTCTGGGGCCAACGTCCTGACTTTC | TRBV4-3 | few | TRBJ2-6 | -
CASSSGGGPGETQYF | TGCGCCAGCAGCTCGGGCGGGGGCCCCGGCGAGACCCAGTACTTC | TRBV5-1 | - | TRBJ2-5 | -
CASSLSGITDTQYF | TGTGCCAGCAGCCTTAGCGGGATCACAGATACGCAGTATTTT | TRBV7-2 | - | TRBJ2-3 | TRBD2
CASRTLSGNTIYF | TGTGCCAGCAGGACTCTATCTGGAAACACCATATATTTT | TRBV12-3/TRBV12-4 | - | TRBJ1-3 | -
CASSSNNGEAFF | TGTGCCAGCAGTTCTAATAATGGTGAAGCTTTCTTT | TRBV12-3/TRBV12-4 | - | TRBJ1-1 | -
CASSQEKTGDYGYTF | TGTGCCAGCAGCCAGGAAAAGACAGGGGACTATGGCTACACCTTC | TRBV4-2 | few | TRBJ1-2 | TRBD1
CASSLGVISPYEQYF | TGTGCCAGCAGCCTAGGGGTCATAAGCCCCTACGAGCAGTACTTC | TRBV5-4 | - | TRBJ2-7 | -
CASRNSGVYEKLFF | TGTGCCAGCAGGAACTCAGGGGTTTATGAAAAACTGTTTTTT | TRBV6-6 | - | TRBJ1-4 | -
CASSLVARDTEAFF | TGTGCCAGCAGCTTAGTCGCCAGGGACACTGAAGCTTTCTTT | TRBV7-9 | - | TRBJ1-1 | -
CASSPRGSEAFF | TGTGCCAGCAGCCCAAGGGGCTCTGAAGCTTTCTTT | TRBV6-5 | - | TRBJ1-1 | -
CASSMGWSGNEQFF | TGTGCCAGTAGTATGGGCTGGTCGGGGAATGAGCAGTTCTTC | TRBV19 | - | TRBJ2-1 | -
CASSFGQPYNSPLHF | TGTGCCAGCAGTTTCGGACAGCCGTATAATTCACCCCTCCACTTT | TRBV6-2/TRBV6-3 | - | TRBJ1-6 | -
CASSQGDRVNSPLHF | TGTGCCAGCAGCCAAGGGGACAGGGTAAATTCACCCCTCCACTTT | TRBV3-1/TRBV3-2 | - | TRBJ1-6 | TRBD1
CASSFTGYEQYF | TGTGCCAGCAGTTTTACCGGTTACGAGCAGTACTTC | TRBV12-3/TRBV12-4 | - | TRBJ2-7 | -
CASSLYNEQFF | TGTGCCAGCAGCCTTTACAATGAGCAGTTCTTC | TRBV5-8 | - | TRBJ2-1 | -
CASSLYLSGQLKNEQFF | TGTGCCAGCAGCTTGTATTTATCGGGACAGTTGAAAAATGAGCAGTTCTTC | TRBV5-7 | - | TRBJ2-1 | TRBD1
CASRPRGGGGTEAFF | TGTGCCAGCAGGCCCCGCGGGGGGGGAGGCACTGAAGCTTTCTTT | TRBV6-5 | - | TRBJ1-1 | -
CASSLGGRARLEQYF | TGCGCCAGCAGCTTGGGGGGCAGGGCTCGCCTCGAGCAGTACTTC | TRBV5-1 | once | TRBJ2-7 | -
CASSQKTANTEAFF | TGTGCCAGCAGCCAAAAAACAGCGAACACTGAAGCTTTCTTT | TRBV4-2 | - | TRBJ1-1 | -
CASSLVPRGPFLYF | TGTGCCAGCAGCTTAGTCCCCAGGGGTCCCTTCTTGTACTTC | TRBV7-9 | - | TRBJ2-7 | -
CASSPQGQARGANVLTF | TGTGCCAGCAGCCCACAAGGACAGGCCAGGGGTGCCAACGTCCTGACTTTC | TRBV14 | - | TRBJ2-6 | TRBD1
CASSPGDSEGDTQYF | TGTGCCAGCAGCCCGGGGGACAGCGAGGGAGATACGCAGTATTTT | TRBV11-3 | - | TRBJ2-3 | -
CASSLARWSRGTDTQYF | TGTGCCAGCAGCTTGGCTCGCTGGTCGAGGGGCACAGATACGCAGTATTTT | TRBV5-4 | - | TRBJ2-3 | -
CASRPGQALSYEQYF | TGTGCCAGCAGACCCGGACAGGCACTCTCCTACGAGCAGTACTTC | TRBV27 | - | TRBJ2-7 | TRBD1
CASSQHLGGVAGTYEQYF | TGCGCCAGCAGCCAACATCTAGGAGGGGTCGCGGGGACCTACGAGCAGTACTTC | TRBV4-3 | - | TRBJ2-7 | -
CASSPGTGLEGYTF | TGTGCCAGCAGCCCCGGGACAGGCCTTGAAGGCTACACCTTC | TRBV7-2 | - | TRBJ1-2 | TRBD1
CASSRRTGSGEKLFF | TGTGCCAGCAGCCGACGGACAGGGTCGGGGGAAAAACTGTTTTTT | TRBV3-1/TRBV3-2 | - | TRBJ1-4 | TRBD1